This TCR beta chain was retrieved from a study of regulatory T cells in long-lasting Graves disease. Study-wide background: Duration of antithyroid drug therapy among newly diagnosed Graves' patients was under 3 months.

This clonotype was picked up a small number of times. For TCR beta, libraries came from iRepertoire HTBI primers and Arm-PCR of CDR3 regions. One entry per CDR3 protein results from TCRdb running MiXCR on the multiplex PCR reads. The sample lists about 560,000 distinct CDR3 sequences, about 16% seen once, with 12% in the top ten. Trimming took 11 bases from V and 6 from J, leaving 19 bases between them. CDR1 and CDR2 from the germline V gene are MDHEN and SYDVKM. The CDR3 has 14 residues. Time point specified: newly diagnosed GD, antithyroid drugs for less than 3 months. From RNA extracted from PBMCs, the TCR library was made. The same sample was also used in a study of T cells in Graves' hyperthyroidism and ophthalmopathy. That paper adds: Patients were excluded for uncontrolled infection, other autoimmune disease, pregnancy or lactation. The study used the HTBI primer set for a first-round RT-PCR of the TCR CDR3.

This rearrangement joins TRBV28 to TRBJ1-4; D is perhaps TRBD1 (5 bases). The sequencing here drew on peripheral blood mononuclear cells (PBMCs), taken at new diagnosis, from a patient treated with antithyroid drugs. The sequence came from a man aged 18 to 35 with Graves disease. This chain's CDR3 is CAGGDRPWHEKLFF. As DNA, the CDR3 is TGTGCCGGTGGGGACCGCCCCTGGCATGAAAAACTGTTTTTT.